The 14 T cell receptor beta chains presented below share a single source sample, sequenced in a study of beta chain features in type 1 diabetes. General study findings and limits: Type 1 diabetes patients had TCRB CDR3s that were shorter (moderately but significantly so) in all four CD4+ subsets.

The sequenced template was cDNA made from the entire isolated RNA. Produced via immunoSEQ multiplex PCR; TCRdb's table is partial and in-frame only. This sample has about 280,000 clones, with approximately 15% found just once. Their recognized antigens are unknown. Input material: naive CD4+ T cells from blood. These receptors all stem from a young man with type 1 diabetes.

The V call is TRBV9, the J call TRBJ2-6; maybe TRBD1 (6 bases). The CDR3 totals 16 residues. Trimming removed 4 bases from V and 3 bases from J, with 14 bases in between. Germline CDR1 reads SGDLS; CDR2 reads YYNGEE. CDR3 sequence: CASSTIRGGGANVLTF. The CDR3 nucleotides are TGTGCCAGCAGCACGATCAGGGGTGGTGGGGCCAACGTCCTGACTTTC.

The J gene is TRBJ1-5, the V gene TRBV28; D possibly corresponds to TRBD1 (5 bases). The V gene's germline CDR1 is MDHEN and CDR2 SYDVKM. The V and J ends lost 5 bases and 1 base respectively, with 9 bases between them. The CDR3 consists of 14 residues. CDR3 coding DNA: TGTGCCAGCAGTCCCGGGGGGAGCAATCAGCCCCAGCATTTT. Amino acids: CASSPGGSNQPQHF.

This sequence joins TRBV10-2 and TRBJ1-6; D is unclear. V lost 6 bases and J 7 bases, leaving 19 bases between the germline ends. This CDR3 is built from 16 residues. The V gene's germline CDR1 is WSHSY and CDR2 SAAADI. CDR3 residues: CASRSSPVYLNSPLHF. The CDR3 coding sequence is TGCGCCAGCAGGTCCTCTCCTGTCTACCTAAATTCACCCCTCCACTTT.

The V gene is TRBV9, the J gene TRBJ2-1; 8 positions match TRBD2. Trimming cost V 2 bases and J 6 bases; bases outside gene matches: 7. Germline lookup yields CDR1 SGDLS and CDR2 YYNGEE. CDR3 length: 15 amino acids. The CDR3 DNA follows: TGTGCCAGCAGCGTGAGAGCGGGAGTTGGCAATGAGCAGTTCTTC. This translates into CASSVRAGVGNEQFF.

In DNA form, the CDR3 reads TGTGCCAGCTCACCATCCTCGGTAGCGGGGCTCACCTACAATGAGCAGTTCTTC. As protein: CASSPSSVAGLTYNEQFF. The rearrangement joins TRBV18 to TRBJ2-1; 8 bases agree with TRBD2. Per the germline V gene, CDR1 is KGHSH and CDR2 is LQKENI. J lost 2 bases, V lost 2 bases, and 11 bases had no gene match. This CDR3 has 18 residues.

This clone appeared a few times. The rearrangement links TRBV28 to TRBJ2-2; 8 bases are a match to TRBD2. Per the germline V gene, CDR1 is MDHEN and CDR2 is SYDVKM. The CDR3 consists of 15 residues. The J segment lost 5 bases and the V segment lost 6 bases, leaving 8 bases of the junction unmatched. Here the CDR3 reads CASSPPGGWTGELFF. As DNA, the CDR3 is TGTGCCAGCAGCCCCCCGGGAGGGTGGACCGGGGAGCTGTTTTTT.

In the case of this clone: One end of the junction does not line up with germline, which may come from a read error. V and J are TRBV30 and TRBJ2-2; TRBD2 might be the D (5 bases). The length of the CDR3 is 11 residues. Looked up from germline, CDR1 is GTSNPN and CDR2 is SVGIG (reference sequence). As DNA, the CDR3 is TGTGCCCGAGATAACACCGGGGAGCTGCTTTTT. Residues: CARDNTGELLF.

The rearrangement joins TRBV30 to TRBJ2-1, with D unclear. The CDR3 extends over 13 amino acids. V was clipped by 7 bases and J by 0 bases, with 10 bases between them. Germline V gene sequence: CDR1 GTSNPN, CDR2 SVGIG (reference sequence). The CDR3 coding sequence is TGTGCCTTCCTCCCGAGCTCCTACAATGAGCAGTTCTTC. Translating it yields CAFLPSSYNEQFF.

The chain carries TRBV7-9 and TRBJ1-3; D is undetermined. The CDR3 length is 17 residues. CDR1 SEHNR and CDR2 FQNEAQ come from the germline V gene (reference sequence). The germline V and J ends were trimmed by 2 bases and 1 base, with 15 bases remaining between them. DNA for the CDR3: TGTGCCAGCAGCTTATACACAGTTCTCCTTTCTGGAAACACCATATATTTT. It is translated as CASSLYTVLLSGNTIYF.

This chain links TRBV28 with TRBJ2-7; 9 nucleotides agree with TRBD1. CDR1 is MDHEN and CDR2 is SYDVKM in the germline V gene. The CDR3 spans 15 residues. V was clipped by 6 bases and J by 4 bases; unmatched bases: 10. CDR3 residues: CASRLTGGAEYEQYF. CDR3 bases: TGTGCCAGCAGGTTAACAGGGGGCGCAGAGTACGAGCAGTACTTC.

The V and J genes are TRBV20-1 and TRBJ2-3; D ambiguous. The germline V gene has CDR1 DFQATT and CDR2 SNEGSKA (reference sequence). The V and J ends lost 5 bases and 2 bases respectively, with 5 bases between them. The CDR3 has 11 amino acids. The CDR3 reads CSAAYTDTQYF. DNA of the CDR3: TGCAGTGCTGCCTACACAGATACGCAGTATTTT.

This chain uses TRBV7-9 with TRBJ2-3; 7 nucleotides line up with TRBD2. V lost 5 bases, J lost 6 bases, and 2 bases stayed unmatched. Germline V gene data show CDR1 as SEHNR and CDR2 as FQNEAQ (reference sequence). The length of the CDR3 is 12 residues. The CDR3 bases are TGTGCCAGCAGCCGGGGGGAGGATACGCAGTATTTT. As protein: CASSRGEDTQYF.

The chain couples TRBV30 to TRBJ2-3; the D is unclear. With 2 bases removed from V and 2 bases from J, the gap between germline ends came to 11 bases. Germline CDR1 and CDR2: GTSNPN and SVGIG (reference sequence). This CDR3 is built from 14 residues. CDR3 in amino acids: CAWSQVGFTDTQYF. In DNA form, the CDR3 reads TGTGCCTGGAGTCAGGTCGGTTTCACAGATACGCAGTATTTT.

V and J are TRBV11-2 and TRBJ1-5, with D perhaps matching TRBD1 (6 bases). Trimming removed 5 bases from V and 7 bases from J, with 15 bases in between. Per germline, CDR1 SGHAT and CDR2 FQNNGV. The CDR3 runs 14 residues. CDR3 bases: TGTGCCAGCAGCGTAAACAATGGGGGCCAGCCCCAGCATTTT. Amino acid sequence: CASSVNNGGQPQHF.